This TCR beta chain was found in a study of blood T cell repertoires in COVID-19. Study in general: The study drew acute and convalescent COVID-19 samples from the United States, Italy and Spain. The analysed material was cDNA or gDNA that came from T cells, B-cell-depleted T cells, or PBMCs.

This clone was seen only a few times. Other DNA sequences in the same sample also yield this CDR3. Authors' data handling: Reference gene primer amplification gave nucleated cell count estimates. The data were produced by immunoSEQ multiplex PCR, yet TCRdb's version contains in-frame clones alone and is incomplete. V, J and clone size are those of that table, while D and trimming were read from the DNA. The sample lists about 250,000 clones; approximately 86% were seen once. The CDR3 is made up of 13 amino acids. CDR1 KGHDR and CDR2 SFDVKD come from the germline V gene. Trimming shortened V by 3 bases and J by 5 bases, and 7 bases separated the two germline ends.

The sample comprised peripheral blood. This chain links TRBV24-1 with TRBJ1-5; D ambiguous. This sequence originates from a man at least 80 years old with acute or convalescent COVID-19. The CDR3 reads CATSDRGDQPQHF. The CDR3 DNA is TGTGCCACCAGTGATCGCGGGGATCAGCCCCAGCATTTT.